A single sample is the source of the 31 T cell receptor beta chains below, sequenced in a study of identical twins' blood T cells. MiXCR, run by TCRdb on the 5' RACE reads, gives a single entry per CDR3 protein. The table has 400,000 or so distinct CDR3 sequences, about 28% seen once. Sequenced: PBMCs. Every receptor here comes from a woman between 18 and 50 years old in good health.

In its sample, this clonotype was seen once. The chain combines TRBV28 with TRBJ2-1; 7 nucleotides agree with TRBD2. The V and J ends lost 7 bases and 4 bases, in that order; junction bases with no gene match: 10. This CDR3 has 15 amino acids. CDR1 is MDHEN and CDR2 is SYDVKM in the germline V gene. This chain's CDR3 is CASNSLAVLYNEQFF. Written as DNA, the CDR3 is TGTGCCAGCAATTCCCTAGCGGTATTGTACAATGAGCAGTTCTTC.

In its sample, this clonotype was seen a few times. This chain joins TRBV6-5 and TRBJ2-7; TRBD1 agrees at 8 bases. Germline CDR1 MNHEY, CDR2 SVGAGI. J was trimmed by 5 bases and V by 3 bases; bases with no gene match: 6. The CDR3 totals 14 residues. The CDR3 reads CASSYGDRGNEQYF. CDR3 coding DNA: TGTGCCAGCAGTTATGGCGACAGGGGCAACGAGCAGTACTTC.

The CDR3 nucleotides read TGTGCCAGTATGGGATTTGGGGGGGAGCTGTTTTTT. Translating gives CASMGFGGELFF. The chain joins TRBV19 to TRBJ2-2; D is uncertain. The germline gives CDR1 LNHDA, CDR2 SQIVND (reference sequence). CDR3 length: 12 residues. Trimming shortened V by 7 bases and J by 8 bases, and 11 bases separated the two germline ends.

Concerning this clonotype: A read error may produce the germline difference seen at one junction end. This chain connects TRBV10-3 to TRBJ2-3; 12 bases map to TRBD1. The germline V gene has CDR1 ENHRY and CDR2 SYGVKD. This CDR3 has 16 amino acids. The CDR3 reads CAISVGTGGITGTQYF. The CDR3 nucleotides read TGTGCCATCAGTGTGGGGACAGGGGGCATCACAGGTACGCAGTATTTT.

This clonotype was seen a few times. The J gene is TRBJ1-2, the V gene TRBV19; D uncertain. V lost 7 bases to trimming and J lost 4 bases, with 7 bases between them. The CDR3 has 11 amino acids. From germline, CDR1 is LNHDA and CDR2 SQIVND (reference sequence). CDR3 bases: TGTGCCAGTACGAATAGCTATGGCTACACCTTC. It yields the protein CASTNSYGYTF.

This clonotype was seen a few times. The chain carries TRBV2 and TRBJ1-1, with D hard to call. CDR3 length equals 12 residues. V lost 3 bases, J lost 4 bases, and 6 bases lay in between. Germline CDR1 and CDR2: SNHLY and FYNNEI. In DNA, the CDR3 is TGTGCCAGCAGTGACGGTCCCACTGAAGCTTTCTTT. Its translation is CASSDGPTEAFF.

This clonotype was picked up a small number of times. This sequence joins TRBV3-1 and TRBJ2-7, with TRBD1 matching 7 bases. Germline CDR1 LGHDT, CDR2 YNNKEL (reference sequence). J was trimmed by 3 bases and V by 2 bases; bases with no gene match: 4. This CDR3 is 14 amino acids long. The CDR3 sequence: CASSQPDRRYEQYF. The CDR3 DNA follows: TGTGCCAGCAGCCAACCGGACAGGCGCTACGAGCAGTACTTC.

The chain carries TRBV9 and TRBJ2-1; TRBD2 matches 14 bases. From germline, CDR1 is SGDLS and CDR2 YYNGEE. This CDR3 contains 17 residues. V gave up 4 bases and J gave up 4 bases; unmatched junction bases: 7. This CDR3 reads CASSLTSGGAGYNEQFF. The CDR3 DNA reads TGTGCCAGCAGCTTGACTAGCGGGGGGGCGGGTTACAATGAGCAGTTCTTC.

The CDR3, as DNA: TGTGCCAGCAGCTTAGCAGTTCGTAGCGGGAGGGCCGATTATGAGCAGTTCTTC. Translation gives CASSLAVRSGRADYEQFF. V usage is TRBV7-9 and J usage is TRBJ2-1; 11 bases match TRBD2. The CDR3 consists of 18 residues. The germline V gene encodes CDR1 SEHNR and CDR2 FQNEAQ (reference sequence). The V and J ends lost 0 bases and 8 bases, in that order; junction bases with no gene match: 12.

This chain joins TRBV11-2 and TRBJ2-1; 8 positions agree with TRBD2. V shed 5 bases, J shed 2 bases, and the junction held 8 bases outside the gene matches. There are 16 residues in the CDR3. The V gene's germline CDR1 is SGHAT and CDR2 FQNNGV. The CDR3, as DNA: TGTGCCAGCAGCGGTAGACTAGCGAAGACCTACAATGAGCAGTTCTTC. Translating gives CASSGRLAKTYNEQFF.

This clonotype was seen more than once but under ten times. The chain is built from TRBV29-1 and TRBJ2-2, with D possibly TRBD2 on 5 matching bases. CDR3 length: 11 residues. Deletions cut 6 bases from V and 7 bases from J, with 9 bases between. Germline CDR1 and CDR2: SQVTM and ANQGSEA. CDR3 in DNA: TGCAGCGTAACGAGGGACGGGGAGCTGTTTTTT. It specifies CSVTRDGELFF.

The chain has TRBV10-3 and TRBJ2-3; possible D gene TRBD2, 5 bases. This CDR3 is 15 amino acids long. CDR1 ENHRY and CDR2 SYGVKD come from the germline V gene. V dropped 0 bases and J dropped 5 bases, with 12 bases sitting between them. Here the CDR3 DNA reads TGTGCCATCAGTGAGTCCCGGGGAGCCAGAGATACGCAGTATTTT. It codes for CAISESRGARDTQYF.

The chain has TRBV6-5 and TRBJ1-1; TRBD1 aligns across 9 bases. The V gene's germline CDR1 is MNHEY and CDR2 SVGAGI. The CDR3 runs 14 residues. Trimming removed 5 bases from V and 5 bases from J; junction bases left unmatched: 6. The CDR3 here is CASSAGQGGTEAFF. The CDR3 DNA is TGTGCCAGCAGTGCGGGACAGGGAGGTACTGAAGCTTTCTTT.

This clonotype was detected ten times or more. The DNA of the CDR3 is TGTGCCACCGGATATGGCCCGAACACTGAAGCTTTCTTT. Protein product: CATGYGPNTEAFF. The chain is built from TRBV7-9 and TRBJ1-1; D ambiguous. V lost 10 bases to trimming and J lost 1 base, with 13 bases between them. The CDR3 is 13 residues long. The germline CDR1 and CDR2 sequences are SEHNR and FQNEAQ (reference sequence). Full variable domain (outside the CDR3, taken from reference TRBV7-9 and TRBJ1-1): DTGVSQNPRHKITKRGQNVTFRCDPISEHNRLYWYRQTLGQGPEFLTYFQNEAQLEKSRLLSDRFSAERPKGSFSTLEIQRTEQGDSAMYLCATGYGPNTEAFFGQGTRLTVV.

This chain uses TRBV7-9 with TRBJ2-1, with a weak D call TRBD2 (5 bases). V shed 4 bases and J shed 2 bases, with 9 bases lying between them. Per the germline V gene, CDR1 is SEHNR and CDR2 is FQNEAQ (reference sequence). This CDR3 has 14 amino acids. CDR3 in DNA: TGTGCCAGCAGCTCGGAACTAGCCTACAATGAGCAGTTCTTC. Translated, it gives CASSSELAYNEQFF.

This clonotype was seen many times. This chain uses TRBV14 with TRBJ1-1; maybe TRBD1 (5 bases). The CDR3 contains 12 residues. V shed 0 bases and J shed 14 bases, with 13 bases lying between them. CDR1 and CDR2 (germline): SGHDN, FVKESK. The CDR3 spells CASSQDRDAQFF. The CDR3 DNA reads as TGTGCCAGCAGCCAAGACCGGGACGCCCAGTTCTTT. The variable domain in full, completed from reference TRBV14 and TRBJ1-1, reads EAGVTQFPSHSVIEKGQTVTLRCDPISGHDNLYWYRRVMGKEIKFLLHFVKESKQDESGMPNNRFLAERTGGTYSTLKVQPAELEDSGVYFCASSQDRDAQFFGQGTRLTVV.

The CDR3 region has the DNA TGCAGTGCTAGACTCGGGCGATGGGCAGATACGCAGTATTTT. It yields the protein CSARLGRWADTQYF. The gene calls are TRBV20-1 and TRBJ2-3; D is ambiguous. This CDR3 is built from 14 residues. Per germline, CDR1 DFQATT and CDR2 SNEGSKA (reference sequence). Trimming cost V 2 bases and J 4 bases, with 13 bases left between them.

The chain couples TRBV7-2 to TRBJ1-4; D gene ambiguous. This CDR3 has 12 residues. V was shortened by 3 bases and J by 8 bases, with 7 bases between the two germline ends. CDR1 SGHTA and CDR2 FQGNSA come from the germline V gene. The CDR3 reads CASSFDREKLFF. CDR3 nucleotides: TGTGCCAGCAGCTTTGATCGGGAAAAACTGTTTTTT.

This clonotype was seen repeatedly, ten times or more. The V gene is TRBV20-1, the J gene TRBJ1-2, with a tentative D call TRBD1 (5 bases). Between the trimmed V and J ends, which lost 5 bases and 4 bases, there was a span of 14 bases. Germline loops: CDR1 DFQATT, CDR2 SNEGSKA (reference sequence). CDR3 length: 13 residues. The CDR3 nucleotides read TGCAGTGCTGAGGCAGGGAACGGCTATGGCTACACCTTC. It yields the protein CSAEAGNGYGYTF.

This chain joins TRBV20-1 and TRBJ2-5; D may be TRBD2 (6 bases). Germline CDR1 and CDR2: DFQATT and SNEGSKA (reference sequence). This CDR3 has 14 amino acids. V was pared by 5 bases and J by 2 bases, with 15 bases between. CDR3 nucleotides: TGCAGTGCTTTGGGAGGCGGGATACAAGAGACCCAGTACTTC. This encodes CSALGGGIQETQYF.

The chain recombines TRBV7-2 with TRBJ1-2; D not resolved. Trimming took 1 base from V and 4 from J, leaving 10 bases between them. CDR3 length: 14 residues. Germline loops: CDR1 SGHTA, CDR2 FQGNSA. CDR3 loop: CASSLEGRTYGYTF. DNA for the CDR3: TGTGCCAGCAGCTTAGAAGGCAGGACCTATGGCTACACCTTC. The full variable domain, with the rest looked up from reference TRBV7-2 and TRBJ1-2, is GAGVSQSPSNKVTEKGKDVELRCDPISGHTALYWYRQSLGQGLEFLIYFQGNSAPDKSGLPSDRFSAERTGGSVSTLTIQRTQQEDSAVYLCASSLEGRTYGYTFGSGTRLTVV.

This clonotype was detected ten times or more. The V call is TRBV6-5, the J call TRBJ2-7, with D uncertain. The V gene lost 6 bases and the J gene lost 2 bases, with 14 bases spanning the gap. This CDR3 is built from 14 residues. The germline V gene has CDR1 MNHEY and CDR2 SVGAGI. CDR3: CASRLGGPTYEQYF. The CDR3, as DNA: TGTGCCAGCAGGTTGGGCGGCCCGACCTACGAGCAGTACTTC.

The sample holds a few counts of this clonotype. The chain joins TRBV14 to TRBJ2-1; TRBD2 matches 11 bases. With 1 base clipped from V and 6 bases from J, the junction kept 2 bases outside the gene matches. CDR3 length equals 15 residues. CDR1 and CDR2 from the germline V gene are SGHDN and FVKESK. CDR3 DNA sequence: TGTGCCAGCAGCCAAGGACTAGCGGGGTTCAATGAGCAGTTCTTC. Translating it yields CASSQGLAGFNEQFF.

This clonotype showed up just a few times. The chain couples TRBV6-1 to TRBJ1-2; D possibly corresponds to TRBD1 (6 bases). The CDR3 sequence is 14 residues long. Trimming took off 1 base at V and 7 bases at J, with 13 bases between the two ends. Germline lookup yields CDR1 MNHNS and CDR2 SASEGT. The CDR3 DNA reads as TGTGCCAGCAGTGAAGTAGGGACACCCCTTGGCTACACCTTC. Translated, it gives CASSEVGTPLGYTF.

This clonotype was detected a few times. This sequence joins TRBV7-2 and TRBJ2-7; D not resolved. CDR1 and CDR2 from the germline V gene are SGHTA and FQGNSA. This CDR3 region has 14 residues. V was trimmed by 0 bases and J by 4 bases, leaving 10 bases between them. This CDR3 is CASSLAPHSYEQYF. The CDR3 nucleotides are TGTGCCAGCAGCTTAGCGCCACATTCATACGAGCAGTACTTC.

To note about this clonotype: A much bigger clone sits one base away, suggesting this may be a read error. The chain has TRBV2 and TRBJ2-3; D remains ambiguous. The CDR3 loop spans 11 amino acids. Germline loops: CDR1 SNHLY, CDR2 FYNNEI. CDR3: CASTSGDTQCF. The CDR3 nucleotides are TGTGCCAGCACATCAGGAGATACGCAGTGTTTT. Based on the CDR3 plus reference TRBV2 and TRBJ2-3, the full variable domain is EPEVTQTPSHQVTQMGQEVILRCVPISNHLYFYWYRQILGQKVEFLVSFYNNEISEKSEIFDDQFSVERPDGSNFTLKIRSTKLEDSAMYFCASTSGDTQCFGPGTRLTVL.

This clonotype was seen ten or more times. Here the CDR3 reads CSARGTGYADTQYF. The CDR3 coding sequence is TGCAGTGCTAGAGGAACAGGGTATGCAGATACGCAGTATTTT. This sequence joins TRBV20-1 and TRBJ2-3; perhaps TRBD1 as D (6 bases). V lost 1 base and J lost 4, with 12 bases in between. This CDR3 spans 14 amino acids. The germline V gene has CDR1 DFQATT and CDR2 SNEGSKA (reference sequence).

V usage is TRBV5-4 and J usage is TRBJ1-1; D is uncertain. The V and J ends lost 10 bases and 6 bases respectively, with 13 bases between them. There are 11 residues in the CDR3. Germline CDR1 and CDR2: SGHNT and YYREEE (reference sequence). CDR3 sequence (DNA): TGTGCCGTAACCGACAAATCTGAAGCTTTCTTT. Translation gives CAVTDKSEAFF.

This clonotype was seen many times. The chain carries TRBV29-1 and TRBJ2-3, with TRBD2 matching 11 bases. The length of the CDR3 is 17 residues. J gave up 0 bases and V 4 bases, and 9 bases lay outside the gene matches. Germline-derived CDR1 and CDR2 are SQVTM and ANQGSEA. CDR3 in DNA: TGCAGCGTTGTAAGAACTAGCGGGAGTCTTAGCACAGATACGCAGTATTTT. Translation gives CSVVRTSGSLSTDTQYF.

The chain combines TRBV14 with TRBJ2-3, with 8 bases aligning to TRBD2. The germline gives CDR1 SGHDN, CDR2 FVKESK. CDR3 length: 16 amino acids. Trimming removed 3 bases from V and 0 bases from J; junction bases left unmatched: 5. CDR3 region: CASSHIAGTSTDTQYF. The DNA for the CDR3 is TGTGCCAGCAGCCACATAGCGGGAACTAGCACAGATACGCAGTATTTT.

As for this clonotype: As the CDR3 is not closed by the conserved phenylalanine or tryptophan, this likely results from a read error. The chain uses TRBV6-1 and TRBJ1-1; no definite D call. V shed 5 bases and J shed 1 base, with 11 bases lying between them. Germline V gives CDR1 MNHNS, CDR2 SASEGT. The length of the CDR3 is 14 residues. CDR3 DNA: TGTGCCAGCAGTTCCCACTGGGGGAACACTGAAGCTTTCGTT. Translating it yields CASSSHWGNTEAFV.